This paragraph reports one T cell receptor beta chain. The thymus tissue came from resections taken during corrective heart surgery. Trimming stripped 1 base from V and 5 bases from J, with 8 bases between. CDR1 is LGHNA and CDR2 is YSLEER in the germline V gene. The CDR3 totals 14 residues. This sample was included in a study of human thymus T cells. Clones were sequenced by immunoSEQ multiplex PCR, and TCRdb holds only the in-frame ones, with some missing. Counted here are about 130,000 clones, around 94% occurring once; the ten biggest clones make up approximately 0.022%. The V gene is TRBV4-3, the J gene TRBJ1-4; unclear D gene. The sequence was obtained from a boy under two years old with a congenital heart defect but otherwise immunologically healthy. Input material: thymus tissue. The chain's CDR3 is CASSQATGNEKLFF. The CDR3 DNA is TGCGCCAGCAGCCAAGCTACGGGGAATGAAAAACTGTTTTTT.